The rows below give T cell receptor beta chains drawn from one sample of a study of beta chain features in type 1 diabetes. Libraries were prepared by immunoSEQ multiplex PCR; TCRdb keeps only in-frame clonotypes and omits some of them. This sample carries roughly 140,000 clones, under 60% of them seen once, and the ten largest clones take 0.35% to 0.45%. Sequenced: Tregs from blood. Receptors originate from a man between 18 and 35 years old in good health. The CDR3 runs from the conserved cysteine through the conserved F or W. A D gene is named only where the DNA matches it firmly. A clone size is listed for some rows: how often the clone was seen (once, few, many), or a class if it is expanded.

>.|TRBV7-2|.|TRBJ1-6
CASSLVWGNLSPLHF
TGTGCCAGCAGCTTAGTGTGGGGCAATCTATCACCCCTCCACTTT
>.|TRBV2|few|TRBJ2-6
CASSDTRWGLSGANVLTF
TGTGCCAGCAGTGATACCCGCTGGGGCCTCTCTGGGGCCAACGTCCTGACTTTC
>TRBD1|TRBV25-1|.|TRBJ2-7
CASSIRQGAHEQYF
TGTGCCAGCAGTATCAGACAGGGGGCCCACGAGCAGTACTTC
>.|TRBV27|.|TRBJ2-1
CASSQGGYNEQFF
TGTGCCAGCAGTCAGGGGGGCTACAATGAGCAGTTCTTC
>TRBD1|TRBV19|few|TRBJ1-2
CASSKTGVHGYTF
TGTGCCAGTAGCAAGACAGGGGTACATGGCTACACCTTC
>TRBD2|TRBV7-9|.|TRBJ2-5
CASSSRGGLAVTQYF
TGTGCCAGCAGCTCCAGAGGGGGACTAGCGGTGACCCAGTACTTC
>TRBD2|TRBV27|.|TRBJ2-1
CASTRAGTSGSLYNEQFF
TGTGCCAGCACCCGAGCCGGGACTAGCGGGAGTTTATACAATGAGCAGTTCTTC
>TRBD1|TRBV13|.|TRBJ2-1
CASSLSPGGPGEQFF
TGTGCCAGCAGCTTATCCCCAGGGGGCCCAGGTGAGCAGTTCTTC
>TRBD1|TRBV6-5|few|TRBJ1-4
CASSYSWTGGEKLFF
TGTGCCAGCAGTTACTCGTGGACAGGGGGCGAAAAACTGTTTTTT
>.|TRBV6-6|few|TRBJ2-5
CASSSWRGMGETQYF
TGTGCCAGCAGTTCCTGGCGGGGTATGGGAGAGACCCAGTACTTC
>TRBD1|TRBV7-3|.|TRBJ1-5
CASSPGQDQPQHF
TGTGCCAGCAGCCCGGGACAGGATCAGCCCCAGCATTTT
>.|TRBV14|.|TRBJ2-2
CASSPFVTGELFF
TGTGCCAGCAGCCCGTTCGTAACCGGGGAGCTGTTTTTT
>.|TRBV2|.|TRBJ1-6
CASSVFGGGNSPLHF
TGTGCCAGCAGTGTGTTCGGGGGAGGGAATTCACCCCTCCACTTT
>.|TRBV28|.|TRBJ1-5
CASSTTGWGGIVGNQPQHF
TGTGCCAGCAGCACAACAGGGTGGGGTGGTATCGTTGGCAATCAGCCCCAGCATTTT
>.|TRBV7-2|.|TRBJ2-1
CASTLGSRTGNEQFF
TGTGCCAGCACTCTCGGGAGTAGAACTGGGAATGAGCAGTTCTTC
>.|TRBV5-4|few|TRBJ1-2
CASSPGGRDNYGYTF
TGTGCCAGCAGCCCCGGGGGAAGGGATAACTATGGCTACACCTTC
>.|TRBV7-3|few|TRBJ1-1
CASSPQVNTEAFF
TGTGCCAGCAGCCCCCAGGTGAACACTGAAGCTTTCTTT
>.|TRBV30|.|TRBJ2-5
CAWSVRGSQETQYF
TGTGCCTGGAGTGTACGTGGCAGCCAAGAGACCCAGTACTTC
>.|TRBV6-5|few|TRBJ2-3
CASSYSLSTDTQYF
TGTGCCAGCAGTTACTCCCTTAGCACAGATACGCAGTATTTT
>.|TRBV19|.|TRBJ1-2
CASSIMGGQGDYTF
TGTGCCAGTAGTATTATGGGGGGTCAAGGCGACTACACCTTC
>.|TRBV10-3|.|TRBJ1-1
CAIGASEGNTEAFF
TGTGCCATCGGTGCATCCGAGGGCAACACTGAAGCTTTCTTT
>.|TRBV15|few|TRBJ2-7
CATSRDYSQGAYEQYF
TGTGCCACCAGCAGAGATTACAGCCAAGGTGCCTACGAGCAGTACTTC
>.|TRBV28|.|TRBJ2-3
CASSRWGGADTQYF
TGTGCCAGCAGCCGTTGGGGAGGAGCAGATACGCAGTATTTT
>TRBD1|TRBV7-9|.|TRBJ2-7
CASSLGVTGNEQYF
TGTGCCAGCAGCTTAGGGGTGACAGGGAACGAGCAGTACTTC
>TRBD1|TRBV28|.|TRBJ1-4
CASNLAGTAEKLFF
TGTGCCAGCAACCTTGCCGGGACAGCGGAAAAACTGTTTTTT
>TRBD2|TRBV6-5|.|TRBJ2-7
CASSYSGGPLAYEQYF
TGTGCCAGCAGTTATAGCGGGGGCCCCCTAGCCTACGAGCAGTACTTC
>TRBD1|TRBV5-6|.|TRBJ1-4
CASSNLRDRGGEKLFF
TGTGCCAGCAGCAACCTCCGGGACAGGGGTGGGGAAAAACTGTTTTTT
>.|TRBV10-3|few|TRBJ2-7
CAIDRGGEQYF
TGTGCCATTGACAGGGGAGGGGAGCAGTACTTC
>.|TRBV7-3|few|TRBJ2-3
CASSLTAGFDVADTQYF
TGTGCCAGCAGCTTAACCGCGGGATTCGACGTCGCAGATACGCAGTATTTT
>.|TRBV7-2|.|TRBJ1-2
CASSPSQGVYGYTF
TGTGCCAGCAGCCCCAGCCAGGGCGTATATGGCTACACCTTC
>.|TRBV7-2|.|TRBJ2-1
CASSFGYNEQFF
TGTGCCAGCAGTTTCGGGTACAATGAGCAGTTCTTC
>.|TRBV7-9|few|TRBJ2-3
CASSPGGGFRSDTQYF
TGTGCCAGCAGCCCAGGTGGAGGGTTTCGCTCAGATACGCAGTATTTT
>.|TRBV9|few|TRBJ2-1
CASSVVPRVGNEQFF
TGTGCCAGCAGCGTAGTTCCCAGGGTAGGTAATGAGCAGTTCTTC
>.|TRBV18|.|TRBJ2-5
CASSPARGETQYF
TGTGCCAGCTCACCGGCTAGGGGGGAGACCCAGTACTTC
>.|TRBV7-9|few|TRBJ2-7
CASSYIRGQHYEQYF
TGTGCCAGCAGTTATATAAGGGGACAACACTACGAGCAGTACTTC
>.|TRBV29-1|.|TRBJ2-3
CSATVTPDTQYF
TGCAGCGCTACCGTTACCCCAGATACGCAGTATTTT
>TRBD2|TRBV11-2|.|TRBJ2-1
CASSLASGSNEQFF
TGTGCCAGCAGCTTGGCTAGCGGGAGCAATGAGCAGTTCTTC
>.|TRBV4-2|.|TRBJ2-4
CASSQDGFKNIQYF
TGTGCCAGCAGCCAAGACGGGTTCAAAAACATTCAGTACTTC
>TRBD1|TRBV25-1|.|TRBJ2-7
CASSRQGFYEQYF
TGTGCCAGCAGTAGACAGGGTTTCTACGAGCAGTACTTC
>TRBD1|TRBV7-9|.|TRBJ1-2
CASSLVTGGSYGYTF
TGTGCCAGCAGCTTAGTAACAGGGGGCAGCTATGGCTACACCTTC
>TRBD1|TRBV18|.|TRBJ1-1
CASSPMTGSYTEAFF
TGTGCCAGCTCACCAATGACAGGGTCTTACACTGAAGCTTTCTTT
>.|TRBV4-1|few|TRBJ2-4
CASSQMILRTGRGIQYF
TGCGCCAGCAGCCAAATGATACTCCGGACAGGGAGGGGCATTCAGTACTTC
>.|TRBV11-2|once|TRBJ2-7
CASSYSGQITTYEQYF
TGTGCCAGCAGCTACAGCGGACAGATTACAACCTACGAGCAGTACTTC
>TRBD1|TRBV19|few|TRBJ2-2
CASSTHPGQGKAGELFF
TGTGCCAGTAGTACCCACCCCGGACAGGGGAAGGCCGGGGAGCTGTTTTTT
>TRBD2|TRBV5-4|few|TRBJ2-1
CASSFTRTRTYNEQFF
TGTGCCAGCAGCTTCACACGGACTAGGACCTACAATGAGCAGTTCTTC
>.|TRBV7-9|.|TRBJ2-2
CASSFPINTGELFF
TGTGCCAGCAGCTTTCCCATTAACACCGGGGAGCTGTTTTTT
>TRBD2|TRBV30|.|TRBJ2-2
CAWRVAGGGTGELFF
TGTGCCTGGAGGGTAGCGGGAGGAGGGACCGGGGAGCTGTTTTTT
>TRBD1|TRBV15|.|TRBJ2-1
CATDGQGALNEQFF
TGTGCCACCGACGGACAGGGGGCGCTTAATGAGCAGTTCTTC
>TRBD1|TRBV5-1|.|TRBJ1-2
CASSDGGTDFENGYTF
TGCGCCAGCAGCGATGGCGGGACAGATTTTGAGAATGGCTACACCTTC
>.|TRBV2|.|TRBJ2-3
CASSELAGGDTQYF
TGTGCCAGCAGTGAATTAGCAGGAGGAGATACGCAGTATTTT
>TRBD1|TRBV28|.|TRBJ1-5
CASSLSTGGKVSPQHF
TGTGCCAGCAGTTTATCAACAGGGGGAAAAGTTTCGCCCCAGCATTTT
>.|TRBV6-5|few|TRBJ1-1
CASSYTRQTEAFF
TGTGCCAGCAGTTACACCCGACAGACTGAAGCTTTCTTT
>.|TRBV19|.|TRBJ1-5
CASSLRPGQGDTAQHF
TGTGCCAGTAGTTTACGACCGGGACAAGGGGATACGGCCCAGCATTTT
>.|TRBV7-2|.|TRBJ2-3
CASSLVSDTQYF
TGTGCCAGCAGCTTAGTTTCTGATACGCAGTATTTT
>.|TRBV29-1|few|TRBJ2-7
CSVDLAGYEQYF
TGCAGCGTTGACCTAGCAGGCTACGAGCAGTACTTC